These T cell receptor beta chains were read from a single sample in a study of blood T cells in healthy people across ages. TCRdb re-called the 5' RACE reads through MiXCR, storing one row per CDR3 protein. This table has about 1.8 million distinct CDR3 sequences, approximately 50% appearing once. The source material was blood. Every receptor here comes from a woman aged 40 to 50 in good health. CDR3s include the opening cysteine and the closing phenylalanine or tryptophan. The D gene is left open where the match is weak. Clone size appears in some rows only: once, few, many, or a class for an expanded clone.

cdr3_nt: TGTGCCAGCAGTAAACAGGGGGCGCTTGTTGGTGGCTACACCTTC; cdr3_aa: CASSKQGALVGGYTF; d_call: TRBD1; j_call: TRBJ1-2; v_call: TRBV6-5; clone_size: NA
cdr3_nt: TGTGCCAGCAGCTTAAGTGTTGCGAGCACAGATACGCAGTATTTT; cdr3_aa: CASSLSVASTDTQYF; d_call: NA; j_call: TRBJ2-3; v_call: TRBV7-2; clone_size: few
cdr3_nt: TGTGCCAGCAGTGAACGAGGGCTCGCTAACTATGGCTACACCTTC; cdr3_aa: CASSERGLANYGYTF; d_call: NA; j_call: TRBJ1-2; v_call: TRBV25-1; clone_size: few
cdr3_nt: TGTGCCAGCAGCGAAACCCCTTACAATGAGCAGTTCTTC; cdr3_aa: CASSETPYNEQFF; d_call: NA; j_call: TRBJ2-1; v_call: TRBV9; clone_size: few
cdr3_nt: TGTGCCAGCAGTTTAGGGACAGGGTTTGACTATGGCTACACCTTC; cdr3_aa: CASSLGTGFDYGYTF; d_call: TRBD1; j_call: TRBJ1-2; v_call: TRBV27; clone_size: NA
cdr3_nt: TGTGCCAGCACCAACTGGGGCGCGAGCACAGATACGCAGTATTTT; cdr3_aa: CASTNWGASTDTQYF; d_call: NA; j_call: TRBJ2-3; v_call: TRBV6-6; clone_size: NA
cdr3_nt: TGCAGCGCCAGGGAAGGGACAGATACGCAGTATTTT; cdr3_aa: CSAREGTDTQYF; d_call: NA; j_call: TRBJ2-3; v_call: TRBV29-1; clone_size: NA
cdr3_nt: TGCGCCAGCAGCATCGACGACACCGGGGAGCTGTTTTTT; cdr3_aa: CASSIDDTGELFF; d_call: NA; j_call: TRBJ2-2; v_call: TRBV5-1; clone_size: once
cdr3_nt: TGCAGCCTTAGGGAGGGAGGGTCAACTAACTATGGCTACACCTTC; cdr3_aa: CSLREGGSTNYGYTF; d_call: NA; j_call: TRBJ1-2; v_call: TRBV29-1; clone_size: NA
cdr3_nt: TGTGCCAGCAGACGACCGGGGGGCGGCTATGGCTACACCTTC; cdr3_aa: CASRRPGGGYGYTF; d_call: NA; j_call: TRBJ1-2; v_call: TRBV6-2/TRBV6-3; clone_size: NA
cdr3_nt: TGTGCCACCAGTGATTTGAGGGGTTGGGAGCAGTACTTC; cdr3_aa: CATSDLRGWEQYF; d_call: NA; j_call: TRBJ2-7; v_call: TRBV24-1; clone_size: NA
cdr3_nt: TGTGCCACCAGCAGAGAGGGATCCTACAATGAGCAGTTCTTC; cdr3_aa: CATSREGSYNEQFF; d_call: NA; j_call: TRBJ2-1; v_call: TRBV15; clone_size: few
cdr3_nt: TGTGCCAGCAGCTTAGGCCCCCTTTCAGAGACCCAGTACTTC; cdr3_aa: CASSLGPLSETQYF; d_call: NA; j_call: TRBJ2-5; v_call: TRBV11-2; clone_size: few
cdr3_nt: TGTGCCAGCAGTGTACAGGGGTTTGCCTACGAGCAGTACTTC; cdr3_aa: CASSVQGFAYEQYF; d_call: TRBD1; j_call: TRBJ2-7; v_call: TRBV28; clone_size: NA
cdr3_nt: TGTGCCAGCAGCCCCCGCCCGGCCTACGAGCAGTACTTC; cdr3_aa: CASSPRPAYEQYF; d_call: NA; j_call: TRBJ2-7; v_call: TRBV7-2; clone_size: NA
cdr3_nt: TGTGCCACCAGTGGACTAGCTAGCACAGATACGCAGTATTTT; cdr3_aa: CATSGLASTDTQYF; d_call: TRBD2; j_call: TRBJ2-3; v_call: TRBV24-1; clone_size: NA
cdr3_nt: TGTGCCAGCCAGATAGGGGCGCCCACCGGGGAGCTGTTTTTT; cdr3_aa: CASQIGAPTGELFF; d_call: NA; j_call: TRBJ2-2; v_call: TRBV6-2/TRBV6-3; clone_size: NA
cdr3_nt: TGCGCCAGCAGCGCGGGGGGGCCATATGAGCAGTTCTTC; cdr3_aa: CASSAGGPYEQFF; d_call: TRBD2; j_call: TRBJ2-1; v_call: TRBV5-1; clone_size: NA
cdr3_nt: TGCAGTGCCAGGGACGCAGCTCGCACAGATACGCAGTATTTT; cdr3_aa: CSARDAARTDTQYF; d_call: NA; j_call: TRBJ2-3; v_call: TRBV20-1; clone_size: NA
cdr3_nt: TGTGCCAGCAGCACCGGGACTAGCGGGAGGACACAAGAGACCCAGTACTTC; cdr3_aa: CASSTGTSGRTQETQYF; d_call: TRBD2; j_call: TRBJ2-5; v_call: TRBV28; clone_size: NA
cdr3_nt: TGTGCCAGCAGCCCGGAGAAGTCCTACGAGCAGTACTTC; cdr3_aa: CASSPEKSYEQYF; d_call: NA; j_call: TRBJ2-7; v_call: TRBV3-1; clone_size: few
cdr3_nt: TGCGCCACCTGCTCGCGGGGGGTGCACAATGAGCAGTTCTTC; cdr3_aa: CATCSRGVHNEQFF; d_call: TRBD2; j_call: TRBJ2-1; v_call: TRBV10-2; clone_size: NA
cdr3_nt: TGTGCCAGCAGCCAAGCAGGGTCCCCTAATGAAAAACTGTTTTTT; cdr3_aa: CASSQAGSPNEKLFF; d_call: NA; j_call: TRBJ1-4; v_call: TRBV4-2; clone_size: few
cdr3_nt: TGTGCCATCAGATCGACAGGGGAGGGTTCACCCCTCCACTTT; cdr3_aa: CAIRSTGEGSPLHF; d_call: TRBD1; j_call: TRBJ1-6; v_call: TRBV10-3; clone_size: NA
cdr3_nt: TGTGCCAGCAGCTCGCCGAACAGGGGAGAAGAGACCCAGTACTTC; cdr3_aa: CASSSPNRGEETQYF; d_call: TRBD1; j_call: TRBJ2-5; v_call: TRBV7-2; clone_size: few
cdr3_nt: TGTGCCAGCTCACGACGACAGGGCGACGGCACTGAAGCTTTCTTT; cdr3_aa: CASSRRQGDGTEAFF; d_call: TRBD1; j_call: TRBJ1-1; v_call: TRBV18; clone_size: NA
cdr3_nt: TGTGCCAGCAGTTTTTATGGGGCGGACGAGCAGTACTTC; cdr3_aa: CASSFYGADEQYF; d_call: NA; j_call: TRBJ2-7; v_call: TRBV12-3/TRBV12-4; clone_size: few
cdr3_nt: TGCAACGAACTAAAGGCGGAAGAGACCCAGTACTTC; cdr3_aa: CNELKAEETQYF; d_call: NA; j_call: TRBJ2-5; v_call: TRBV29-1; clone_size: NA
cdr3_nt: TGCAGTGCAGGCCCACGGAAAGCCTATAATTCACCCCTCCACTTT; cdr3_aa: CSAGPRKAYNSPLHF; d_call: NA; j_call: TRBJ1-6; v_call: TRBV20-1; clone_size: few
cdr3_nt: TGTGCCTGCAGCCAAGTTCTTAGCGGGGATTTCTACAATGAGCAGTTCTTC; cdr3_aa: CACSQVLSGDFYNEQFF; d_call: TRBD2; j_call: TRBJ2-1; v_call: TRBV4-2; clone_size: NA
cdr3_nt: TGCAGTGCTAGAGATGGGCAGGTTCTGAACACTGAAGCTTTCTTT; cdr3_aa: CSARDGQVLNTEAFF; d_call: NA; j_call: TRBJ1-1; v_call: TRBV20-1; clone_size: NA
cdr3_nt: TGTGCCAGCATAAGCACCCAAGAGACCCAGTACTTC; cdr3_aa: CASISTQETQYF; d_call: NA; j_call: TRBJ2-5; v_call: TRBV2; clone_size: NA
cdr3_nt: TGCGCCAGCGCCGAAGGGTGGACATCGAACACTGAAGCTTTCTTT; cdr3_aa: CASAEGWTSNTEAFF; d_call: NA; j_call: TRBJ1-1; v_call: TRBV5-1; clone_size: NA
cdr3_nt: TGCGCCAGCAGCCAGATATACAGGGCGTACGAGCAGTACTTC; cdr3_aa: CASSQIYRAYEQYF; d_call: NA; j_call: TRBJ2-7; v_call: TRBV4-1; clone_size: NA
cdr3_nt: TGTGCCAGCAGAGGACTAGCGGGGCAAGAGACCCAGTACTTC; cdr3_aa: CASRGLAGQETQYF; d_call: TRBD2; j_call: TRBJ2-5; v_call: TRBV12-3/TRBV12-4; clone_size: few
cdr3_nt: TGCGCCAGCAGCCCGGGCGGGACAACCTACGGGCAGTACTTC; cdr3_aa: CASSPGGTTYGQYF; d_call: NA; j_call: TRBJ2-7; v_call: TRBV4-3; clone_size: few
cdr3_nt: TGTGCCAGCAGTCGCGACAGGGTCGGTACGCAGTATTTT; cdr3_aa: CASSRDRVGTQYF; d_call: TRBD1; j_call: TRBJ2-3; v_call: TRBV12-3/TRBV12-4; clone_size: few
cdr3_nt: TGCGCCAGCAGAGCAGCGGGAGGTCCGCAAGAGACCCAGTACTTC; cdr3_aa: CASRAAGGPQETQYF; d_call: TRBD2; j_call: TRBJ2-5; v_call: TRBV5-1; clone_size: few
cdr3_nt: TGTGCCGGCAGTTTGATGGGGCCCAATGAAAAACTGTTTTTT; cdr3_aa: CAGSLMGPNEKLFF; d_call: NA; j_call: TRBJ1-4; v_call: TRBV28; clone_size: NA
cdr3_nt: TGTGCCAGCAGTTACTCCAGGACAGGGTTAAAAGACTACGAGCAGTACTTC; cdr3_aa: CASSYSRTGLKDYEQYF; d_call: TRBD1; j_call: TRBJ2-7; v_call: TRBV6-5; clone_size: few
cdr3_nt: TGCGCCAGCAGCCAAGATTCGACCAGGGATTCACCCCTCCACTTT; cdr3_aa: CASSQDSTRDSPLHF; d_call: NA; j_call: TRBJ1-6; v_call: TRBV4-3; clone_size: NA
cdr3_nt: TGTGCCAGCAGCGTCCGACAGGGGACGAACACCGGGGAGCTGTTTTTT; cdr3_aa: CASSVRQGTNTGELFF; d_call: TRBD1; j_call: TRBJ2-2; v_call: TRBV9; clone_size: NA
cdr3_nt: TGTGCCAGCAGCGGAACCGGGACCGAAGGGCAGTTCTTC; cdr3_aa: CASSGTGTEGQFF; d_call: NA; j_call: TRBJ2-1; v_call: TRBV7-8; clone_size: NA
cdr3_nt: TGCAGTGCTAGGGGGGGGGTGTTCACTGAAGCTTTCTTT; cdr3_aa: CSARGGVFTEAFF; d_call: NA; j_call: TRBJ1-1; v_call: TRBV20-1; clone_size: NA
cdr3_nt: TGTGCCAGCAGAGTAACAGGGGGCCGAACACATACGAGGCGGTACTTC; cdr3_aa: CASRVTGGRTHTRRYF; d_call: TRBD1; j_call: TRBJ2-4; v_call: TRBV6-5; clone_size: once
cdr3_nt: TGCGCCAGCAGCCTAGGGAGAATCATGAACACTGAAGCTTTCTTT; cdr3_aa: CASSLGRIMNTEAFF; d_call: NA; j_call: TRBJ1-1; v_call: TRBV4-3; clone_size: NA